These 24 T cell receptor beta chains share one sample of origin, sequenced in a study of blood T cell repertoires in COVID-19. The protocol was immunoSEQ multiplex PCR, while the TCRdb copy is restricted to in-frame clones and leaves out a portion. The top ten hold around 1.9% of the sample, which has roughly 430,000 clones, 88% seen once. Material for sequencing was PBMCs or T cells enriched from blood (not recorded which). The receptors here all came from a woman between 40 and 50 years old with acute COVID-19.

The chain has TRBV30 and TRBJ2-1; 8 nucleotides align to TRBD2. The length of the CDR3 is 12 residues. The J segment lost 8 bases and the V segment lost 3 bases, leaving 3 bases of the junction unmatched. The germline CDR1 and CDR2 sequences are GTSNPN and SVGIG (reference sequence). The CDR3 is CAWSAGGDEQFF. CDR3 in DNA: TGTGCCTGGAGCGCGGGGGGCGATGAGCAGTTCTTC.

V is TRBV30 and J is TRBJ1-1; D perhaps matches TRBD1 (6 bases). Germline lookup yields CDR1 GTSNPN and CDR2 SVGIG (reference sequence). This CDR3 has 15 residues. Trimming cost V 4 bases and J 3 bases, with 18 bases left between them. CDR3 coding DNA: TGTGCCTGGACCAAAACGTACAGGGTAGACACTGAAGCTTTCTTT. Its protein product is CAWTKTYRVDTEAFF.

This chain links TRBV3-1 (or the pseudogene TRBV3-2) with TRBJ2-1; D might be TRBD2 (6 bases). Germline-derived CDR1 and CDR2 are LGHDT and YNNKEL (reference sequence). CDR3 length: 18 residues. Trimming pared 0 bases from V and 9 bases from J, leaving 24 bases between. The CDR3 DNA sequence: TGTGCCAGCAGCCAAGAGAAAATGGTGCAGGCGTTCGGGGGTGAGCAGTTCTTC. Its translation is CASSQEKMVQAFGGEQFF.

The V and J genes are TRBV19 and TRBJ1-1; TRBD1 matches 7 bases. CDR1 LNHDA and CDR2 SQIVND come from the germline V gene (reference sequence). The J segment lost 1 base and the V segment lost 3 bases, leaving 5 bases of the junction unmatched. The CDR3 sequence is 15 residues long. In DNA form, the CDR3 reads TGTGCCAGTAGTATTTCTGGGACAGCGAACACTGAAGCTTTCTTT. This translates into CASSISGTANTEAFF.

For this clone: Germline and junction disagree at one end, which may indicate a read error. V gene TRBV29-1 combines with J gene TRBJ1-4; D call uncertain. CDR3 length: 8 residues. Germline CDR1 reads SQVTM; CDR2 reads ANQGSEA. The CDR3, as DNA: TGCAGCGTTGACGAGGGATATTTT. Its protein is CSVDEGYF.

V is TRBV27 and J is TRBJ1-5, with D perhaps TRBD1 (5 bases). The CDR3 contains 16 residues. Germline V gives CDR1 MNHEY, CDR2 SMNVEV (reference sequence). V lost 4 bases, J lost 2 bases, and 15 bases lay in between. This CDR3 reads CASSYLGGRGNQPQHF. CDR3 nucleotide sequence: TGTGCCAGCAGTTACCTGGGGGGGAGAGGCAATCAGCCCCAGCATTTT.

This clone came up once. The V call is TRBV19, the J call TRBJ2-2; 11 bases line up with TRBD2. V trimming: 4 bases; J trimming: 7 bases; junction bases outside the gene matches: 14. This CDR3 contains 18 residues. In germline, CDR1 is LNHDA, CDR2 SQIVND (reference sequence). The CDR3 DNA reads TGTGCCAGTAGTAATGTTCGACTAGCGGGGTTGGAGCACGGGGAGCTGTTTTTT. This codes for CASSNVRLAGLEHGELFF.

This clone has a single count. The chain recombines TRBV9 with TRBJ2-7, with 10 bases identical to TRBD2. CDR3 length: 14 amino acids. Trimming took 6 bases from V and 6 from J; bases not matched to a gene: 9. Germline values: CDR1 SGDLS, CDR2 YYNGEE. CDR3 amino acids: CASNPSGGEFEQYF. CDR3 nucleotide sequence: TGTGCCAGCAACCCGAGCGGGGGGGAGTTCGAGCAGTACTTC.

The chain is built from TRBV4-2 and TRBJ1-2; D may be TRBD1 (5 bases). The V and J ends lost 0 bases and 4 bases respectively, with 9 bases between them. The CDR3 spans 14 residues. Germline V CDR1 and CDR2: LGHNA, YNFKEQ. CDR3 sequence reads: CASSQDFQGYGYTF. The CDR3 DNA sequence: TGTGCCAGCAGCCAAGATTTCCAGGGCTATGGCTACACCTTC.

V gene TRBV4-2 combines with J gene TRBJ1-2, with D perhaps TRBD1 (5 bases). The CDR3 has 15 residues. The V gene lost 0 bases and the J gene lost 7 bases, with 15 bases spanning the gap. Germline CDR1 LGHNA, CDR2 YNFKEQ. CDR3 in amino acids: CASSQEGGSIAGYTF. Written as DNA, the CDR3 is TGTGCCAGCAGCCAAGAGGGGGGGTCTATCGCTGGCTACACCTTC.

The chain couples TRBV21-1 to TRBJ2-1; TRBD2, the table's D call, was not compared with the DNA. TRBV21-1 has pseudogene status. This CDR3 spans 17 amino acids. As DNA, the CDR3 is TGTGCCAGCAGCAAAGGGGTACTGCTTCCTAGGCGCAATGAGCAGTTCTTC. Protein product: CASSKGVLLPRRNEQFF.

This chain uses TRBV24-1 with TRBJ2-7; the D gene is possibly TRBD1 (5 bases). CDR3 length equals 14 residues. V was pared by 3 bases and J by 0 bases, with 8 bases between. Germline V lookup: CDR1 KGHDR, CDR2 SFDVKD. Written as DNA, the CDR3 is TGTGCCACCAGTGATAACAGGTTCTCCTACGAGCAGTACTTC. As protein: CATSDNRFSYEQYF.

This clone occurred once. The rearrangement uses TRBV6-5 and TRBJ1-2, with a tentative D call TRBD1 (5 bases). Germline CDR1 and CDR2: MNHEY and SVGAGI. This CDR3 is 13 amino acids long. Trimming pared 4 bases from V and 2 bases from J, leaving 8 bases between. The CDR3 region has the DNA TGTGCCAGCAGTTCCGGGGGGAACTATGGCTACACCTTC. This gives the protein CASSSGGNYGYTF.

CDR3 bases: TGTGCCATCAGTTCCCCTATACCCGGCTACACCTTC. It specifies CAISSPIPGYTF. The V call is TRBV10-3, the J call TRBJ1-2; D is unresolved. The CDR3 is made up of 12 amino acids. CDR1 ENHRY and CDR2 SYGVKD come from the germline V gene. V lost 5 bases and J lost 8, with 12 bases in between.

The genes are TRBV14 and TRBJ1-2; 11 nucleotides align to TRBD1. The CDR3 is 15 amino acids. The germline gives CDR1 SGHDN, CDR2 FVKESK. Trimming took 3 bases from V and 6 from J; bases not matched to a gene: 6. In DNA form, the CDR3 reads TGTGCCAGCAGCCATTTCGGACAGGGGGCAAATGGCTACACCTTC. Its translation: CASSHFGQGANGYTF.

This chain connects TRBV5-5 to TRBJ1-6; tentatively, D is TRBD1 (6 bases). Looked up from germline, CDR1 is SGHKS and CDR2 is YYEKEE (reference sequence). The germline V and J ends were trimmed by 1 base and 8 bases, with 13 bases remaining between them. The CDR3 totals 15 residues. The CDR3 here is CASSLRAPGDSPLHF. The CDR3 DNA reads TGTGCCAGCAGCTTGCGCGCCCCAGGGGATTCACCCCTCCACTTT.

This clone showed up just a few times. V and J are TRBV5-4 and TRBJ1-3; 8 bases fit TRBD1. The junction had 10 bases not matched to a gene; V was cut back by 4 bases and J by 16 bases. The CDR3 runs 12 residues. CDR1 is SGHNT, CDR2 YYREEE, per germline (reference sequence). As DNA, the CDR3 is TGTGCCAGCAGCGCCGACAGGGGCCGTTCGTATTTT. It yields the protein CASSADRGRSYF. The full variable domain, in which reference TRBV5-4 and TRBJ1-3 provide the parts outside the CDR3, is ETGVTQSPTHLIKTRGQQVTLRCSSQSGHNTVSWYQQALGQGPQFIFQYYREEENGRGNFPPRFSGLQFPNYSSELNVNALELDDSALYLCASSADRGRSYFGEGSWLTVV.

The chain couples TRBV9 to TRBJ1-1; 8 bases fit TRBD1. J gave up 6 bases and V 3 bases, and 16 bases lay outside the gene matches. In germline, CDR1 is SGDLS, CDR2 YYNGEE. CDR3 length: 17 amino acids. The CDR3 DNA reads TGTGCCAGCAGCGCCGGACAGGGAGGGTGGGTTGACCCTGAAGCTTTCTTT. Its translation is CASSAGQGGWVDPEAFF.

This chain connects TRBV25-1 to TRBJ2-7; D possibly corresponds to TRBD2 (5 bases). This CDR3 comprises 13 residues. V was trimmed by 2 bases and J by 3 bases, leaving 8 bases between them. Germline-derived CDR1 and CDR2 are MGHDK and SYGVNS. Here the CDR3 reads CASSEVAGYEQYF. DNA of the CDR3: TGTGCCAGCAGTGAAGTGGCGGGCTACGAGCAGTACTTC.

The chain employs TRBV2 and TRBJ1-1; 9 bases align to TRBD1. CDR1 is SNHLY and CDR2 is FYNNEI in the germline V gene. The CDR3 is made up of 14 amino acids. The ends lost 7 bases at V and 4 bases at J; junction bases unmatched: 7. The DNA for the CDR3 is TGTGCCAGCATCGCGGACAGGGGATTCACTGAAGCTTTCTTT. This translates into CASIADRGFTEAFF.

V is TRBV2 and J is TRBJ2-7; TRBD1 aligns across 8 bases. V lost 10 bases, J lost 4 bases, and 15 bases stayed unmatched. This CDR3 is 15 amino acids long. Germline V gene lookup returns CDR1 SNHLY and CDR2 FYNNEI. DNA of the CDR3: TGTGCCACCGTGTTGGCCGGGACAGGAGGGTACGAGCAGTACTTC. Its protein product is CATVLAGTGGYEQYF.

The chain joins TRBV4-2 to TRBJ2-3; D remains unclear. V was trimmed by 0 bases and J by 5 bases, leaving 9 bases between them. The CDR3 has 14 amino acids. CDR1 and CDR2 from the germline V gene are LGHNA and YNFKEQ. The CDR3 DNA is TGTGCCAGCAGCCAAGAGTCAAGGAGAGATACGCAGTATTTT. This translates into CASSQESRRDTQYF.

This chain joins TRBV29-1 and TRBJ2-1, with D possibly TRBD1 on 5 matching bases. The CDR3 is 16 amino acids. The V end lost 0 bases, the J end lost 0 bases, and 12 bases lay between the germline ends. Germline CDR1 SQVTM, CDR2 ANQGSEA. The CDR3 spells CSVEDPGRSSYNEQFF. CDR3 coding DNA: TGCAGCGTTGAAGATCCAGGGCGTAGCTCCTACAATGAGCAGTTCTTC.

With regard to this clone: Mismatch with germline at one junction end may stem from a read error. J is TRBJ2-3 and V is TRBV5-4, with 9 positions matching TRBD1. The CDR3 length is 16 residues. CDR1 SGHNT and CDR2 YYREEE come from the germline V gene (reference sequence). This CDR3 is CASSLAGTGSRDTQYF. The CDR3 DNA follows: TGTGCCAGCAGCCTGGCCGGGACAGGGAGCAGAGATACGCAGTATTTT.